The clone carrying this T cell receptor beta chain showed up just once. What it binds is not known. This sample is part of a study of B cell selection in AIRE deficiency. The regulatory T cell sort gate was CD4+CD25hiCD127low/negative. Control samples were from healthy, unrelated donors. In the authors' workflow: Treg pools: 55,000 to 70,000 distinct patient, approximately 8.8x10^4 donor TCRbeta sequences. Only in-frame clones appear in the TCRdb table, and some are missing; sequencing was by immunoSEQ multiplex PCR. Clone size and V and J calls were adopted from that table, with D and trimming inferred from the DNA. The sample lists 28,000 or so clones; 92% were seen once. After removal of 3 bases from V and 9 bases from J, the junction contained 5 bases not matched to a gene. This CDR3 has 13 amino acids. CDR1 and CDR2 from the germline V gene are SGHDN and FVKESK. General study points: In TCRBV usage, CDR3 length and diversity, patient Tconv and Treg cells matched healthy donors.

Specimen: CD4+CD25+ Tregs sorted from PBMCs. The chain joins TRBV14 to TRBJ1-5; 7 bases map to TRBD1. The receptor comes from a human donor in good health. DNA for the CDR3: TGTGCCAGCAGCCAGAACAGGGGTTCGCCCCAGCATTTT. This sequence encodes CASSQNRGSPQHF.